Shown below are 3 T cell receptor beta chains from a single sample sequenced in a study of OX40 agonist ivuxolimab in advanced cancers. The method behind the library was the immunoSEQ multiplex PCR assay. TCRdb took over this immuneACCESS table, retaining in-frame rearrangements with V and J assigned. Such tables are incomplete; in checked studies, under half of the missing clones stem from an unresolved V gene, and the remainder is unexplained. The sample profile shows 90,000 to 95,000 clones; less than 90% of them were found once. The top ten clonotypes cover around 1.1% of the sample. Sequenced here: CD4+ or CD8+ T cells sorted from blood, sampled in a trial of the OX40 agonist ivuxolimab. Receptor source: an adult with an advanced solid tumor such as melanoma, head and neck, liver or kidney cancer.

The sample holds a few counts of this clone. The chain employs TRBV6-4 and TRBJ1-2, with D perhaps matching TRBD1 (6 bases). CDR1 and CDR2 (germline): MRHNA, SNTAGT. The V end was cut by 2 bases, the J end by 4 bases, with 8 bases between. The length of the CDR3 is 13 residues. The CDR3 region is CASSDEGGYGYTF. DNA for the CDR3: TGTGCCAGCAGTGACGAGGGGGGCTATGGCTACACCTTC.

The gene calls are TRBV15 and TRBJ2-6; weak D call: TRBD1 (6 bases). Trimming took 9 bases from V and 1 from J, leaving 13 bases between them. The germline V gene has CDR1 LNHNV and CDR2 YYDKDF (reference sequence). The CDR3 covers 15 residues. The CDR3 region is CATTTGGSGANVLTF. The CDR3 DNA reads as TGTGCCACTACGACAGGCGGGTCTGGGGCCAACGTCCTGACTTTC.

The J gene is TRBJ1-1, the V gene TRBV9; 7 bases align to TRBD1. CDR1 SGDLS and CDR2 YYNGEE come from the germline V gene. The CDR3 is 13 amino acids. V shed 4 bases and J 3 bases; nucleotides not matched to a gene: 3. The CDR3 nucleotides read TGTGCCAGCAGCAAGCAGGGGGACACTGAAGCTTTCTTT. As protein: CASSKQGDTEAFF.